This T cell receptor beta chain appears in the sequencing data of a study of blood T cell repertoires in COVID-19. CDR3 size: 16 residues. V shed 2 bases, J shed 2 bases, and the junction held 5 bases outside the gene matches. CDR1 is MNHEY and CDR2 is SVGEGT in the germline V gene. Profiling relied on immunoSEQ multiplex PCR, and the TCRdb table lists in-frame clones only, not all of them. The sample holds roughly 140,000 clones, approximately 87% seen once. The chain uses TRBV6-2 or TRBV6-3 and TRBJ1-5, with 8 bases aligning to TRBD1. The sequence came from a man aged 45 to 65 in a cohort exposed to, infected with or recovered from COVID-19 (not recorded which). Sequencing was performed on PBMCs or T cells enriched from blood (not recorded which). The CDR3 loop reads CASSYIGQGGNQPQHF. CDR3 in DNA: TGTGCCAGCAGTTACATCGGACAGGGCGGCAATCAGCCCCAGCATTTT.